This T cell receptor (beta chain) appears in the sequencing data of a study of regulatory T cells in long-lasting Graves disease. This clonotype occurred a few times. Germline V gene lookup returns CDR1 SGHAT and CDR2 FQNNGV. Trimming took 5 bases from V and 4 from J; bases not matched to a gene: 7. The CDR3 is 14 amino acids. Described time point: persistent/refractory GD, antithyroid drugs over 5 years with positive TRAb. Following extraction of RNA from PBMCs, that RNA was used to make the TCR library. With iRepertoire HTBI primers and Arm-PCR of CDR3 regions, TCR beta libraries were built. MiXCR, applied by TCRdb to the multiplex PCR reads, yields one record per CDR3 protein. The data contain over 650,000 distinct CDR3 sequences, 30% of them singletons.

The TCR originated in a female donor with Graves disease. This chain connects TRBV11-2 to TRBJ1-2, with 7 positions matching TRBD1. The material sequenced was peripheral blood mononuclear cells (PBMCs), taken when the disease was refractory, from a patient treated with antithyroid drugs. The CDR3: CASSPSDRTYGYTF. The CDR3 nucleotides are TGTGCCAGCAGCCCTTCGGACAGGACCTATGGCTACACCTTC.